The clone carrying this T cell receptor beta chain was recorded once. The antigen is unknown. Using immunoSEQ multiplex PCR, the repertoire was profiled, and TCRdb retains in-frame clones only, with some absent. The top ten clones hold about 16% of a sample with 40,000 to 65,000 clones, about 88% of them seen once. The data were taken from a study of T cells in localized non-small cell lung cancer. V shed 0 bases and J shed 8 bases, with 20 bases lying between them. The CDR3 contains 16 residues. CDR1 is SGHRS, CDR2 YFSETQ, per germline. Study results and limitations: Overall survival was longer when the density of T cells in the blood was higher. T cell clonality was highest in uninvolved adjacent lung, above tumor.

This material consisted of PBMCs, taken before any cancer treatment. The genes are TRBV5-1 and TRBJ1-2; D perhaps matches TRBD1 (6 bases). This clonotype was sampled from a female donor with stage II lung adenocarcinoma. The DNA of the CDR3 is TGCGCCAGCAGCTTGGGGTTCGGGACACAGGTTGGGGGCTACACCTTC. It specifies CASSLGFGTQVGGYTF.